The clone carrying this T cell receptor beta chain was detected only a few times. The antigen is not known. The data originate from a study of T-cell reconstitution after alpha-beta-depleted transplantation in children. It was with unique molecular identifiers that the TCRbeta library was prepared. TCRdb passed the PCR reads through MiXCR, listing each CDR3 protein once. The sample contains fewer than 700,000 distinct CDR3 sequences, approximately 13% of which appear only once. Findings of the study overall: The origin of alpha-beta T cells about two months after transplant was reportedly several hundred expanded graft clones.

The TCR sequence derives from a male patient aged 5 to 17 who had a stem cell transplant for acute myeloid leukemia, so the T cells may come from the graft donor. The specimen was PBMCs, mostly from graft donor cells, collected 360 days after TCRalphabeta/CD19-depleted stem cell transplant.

CDR3 sequence (DNA): TGCAGTGCGGACTACGGGGAGACCCAGTACTTC. Translation: CSADYGETQYF. The V and J genes are TRBV20-1 and TRBJ2-5; maybe TRBD2 (6 bases). V lost 6 bases, J lost 5 bases, and 10 bases lay in between. Per germline, CDR1 DFQATT and CDR2 SNEGSKA (reference sequence). The CDR3 consists of 11 residues.